This is a list of T cell receptor beta chains from one sample in a study of beta chain features in type 1 diabetes. Assay: immunoSEQ multiplex PCR; the TCRdb copy retains only in-frame clones and omits some. This sample has 300,000 to 400,000 clones, with approximately 13% found just once. Sequencing was done on a sample of naive CD4+ T cells from blood. The receptors come from a woman aged 18 to 35 with type 1 diabetes. CDR3s include the opening cysteine and the closing phenylalanine or tryptophan. Each record gives: J gene, clone size, V gene, D gene, CDR3 protein, CDR3 DNA. A D gene is named only where the DNA matches it firmly. The size of a clone is reported for some rows only, either as once, few or many, or as a class for expanded clones.

>TRBJ2-1|.|TRBV11-2|.
CASSLSDSSYNEQFF
TGTGCCAGCAGCTTATCGGACAGCTCCTACAATGAGCAGTTCTTC
>TRBJ2-1|.|TRBV7-7|.
CASSSGRGGNEQFF
TGTGCCAGCAGCTCGGGTCGTGGTGGGAATGAGCAGTTCTTC
>TRBJ2-7|few|TRBV18|.
CASSPSTDYYEQYF
TGTGCCAGCTCACCGTCTACAGATTACTACGAGCAGTACTTC
>TRBJ1-2|few|TRBV2|TRBD1
CASSPAWDRGRDGYTF
TGTGCCAGCAGTCCTGCCTGGGACAGGGGGCGGGATGGCTACACCTTC
>TRBJ2-1|few|TRBV4-1|TRBD2
CASSHGISGTVEQFF
TGCGCCAGCAGCCATGGGATTAGCGGGACGGTTGAGCAGTTCTTC
>TRBJ2-5|.|TRBV18|TRBD2
CASSSRGGETQYF
TGTGCCAGCTCATCCCGGGGAGGGGAGACCCAGTACTTC
>TRBJ1-5|few|TRBV4-1|.
CASSQTPAGVPYQPQHF
TGCGCCAGCAGCCAAACCCCGGCGGGGGTCCCCTATCAGCCCCAGCATTTT
>TRBJ1-5|.|TRBV11-2|.
CASSLGVVGNQPQHF
TGTGCCAGCAGCTTAGGAGTTGTTGGCAATCAGCCCCAGCATTTT
>TRBJ1-2|.|TRBV28|.
CASSLPGSSAYGYTF
TGTGCCAGCAGTTTACCGGGAAGCTCCGCCTATGGCTACACCTTC
>TRBJ1-1|.|TRBV21-1|.
CASSKRGGNWVNTEAFF
TGTGCCAGCAGCAAAAGGGGGGGAAATTGGGTGAACACTGAAGCTTTCTTT
>TRBJ2-4|few|TRBV7-8|TRBD1
CASSSVRGTGKNIQYF
TGTGCCAGCAGCTCAGTACGCGGGACAGGCAAAAACATTCAGTACTTC
>TRBJ2-1|.|TRBV4-2|.
CASSQDSLAPYNEQFF
TGTGCCAGCAGCCAAGATTCGCTAGCCCCCTACAATGAGCAGTTCTTC
>TRBJ2-5|few|TRBV18|TRBD2
CASSPMLAGVGETQYF
TGTGCCAGCTCACCAATGCTAGCGGGAGTAGGAGAGACCCAGTACTTC
>TRBJ1-1|few|TRBV29-1|.
CSVDLNNWNTEAFF
TGCAGCGTTGACCTAAATAACTGGAACACTGAAGCTTTCTTT
>TRBJ1-1|.|TRBV9|.
CASSGQAMNTEAFF
TGTGCCAGCAGCGGACAGGCTATGAACACTGAAGCTTTCTTT
>TRBJ2-5|.|TRBV30|.
CAWSVSEPGAQYF
TGTGCCTGGAGTGTCTCGGAGCCGGGGGCCCAGTACTTC
>TRBJ1-2|few|TRBV6-6|TRBD1
CASSYTGQGGYGYTF
TGTGCCAGCAGTTACACGGGACAGGGGGGCTATGGCTACACCTTC
>TRBJ2-7|few|TRBV30|TRBD1
CAWNRGRGLYEQYF
TGTGCCTGGAATCGGGGCAGGGGGCTCTACGAGCAGTACTTC
>TRBJ1-2|.|TRBV7-9|.
CASSLLSSGYYGYTF
TGTGCCAGCAGCTTACTTTCTTCAGGGTACTATGGCTACACCTTC
>TRBJ1-5|few|TRBV6-5|TRBD1
CASSSNQGVGQPQHF
TGTGCCAGCAGTTCAAATCAGGGGGTAGGGCAGCCCCAGCATTTT
>TRBJ1-1|.|TRBV6-6|TRBD1
CASSPPRQGPEAFF
TGTGCCAGCAGCCCCCCCCGACAGGGCCCTGAAGCTTTCTTT
>TRBJ1-1|.|TRBV29-1|.
CSVESRMNTEAFF
TGCAGCGTTGAGAGTCGAATGAACACTGAAGCTTTCTTT
>TRBJ2-3|.|TRBV13|.
CASSVRVGGMTDTQYF
TGTGCCAGCAGCGTCCGGGTGGGCGGGATGACAGATACGCAGTATTTT
>TRBJ2-1|.|TRBV2|TRBD2
CASRRLAGDSEQFF
TGTGCCAGCAGGCGACTAGCGGGAGACAGTGAGCAGTTCTTC
>TRBJ2-3|.|TRBV28|.
CASSRHEGPAQYF
TGTGCCAGCAGCCGACATGAGGGCCCGGCGCAGTATTTT
>TRBJ2-2|few|TRBV7-9|TRBD2
CASTPYPAGLGAGELFF
TGTGCCAGCACCCCTTACCCTGCCGGACTAGGGGCCGGGGAGCTGTTTTTT
>TRBJ2-5|.|TRBV7-7|TRBD2
CASSSGLAGGETQYF
TGTGCCAGCAGCTCGGGACTAGCGGGAGGAGAGACCCAGTACTTC
>TRBJ1-2|.|TRBV6-4|.
CASSGQGPYGYTF
TGTGCCAGCAGTGGGCAGGGCCCTTATGGCTACACCTTC
>TRBJ1-2|.|TRBV28|.
CASSLWGQGGYTF
TGTGCCAGCAGTTTGTGGGGGCAGGGTGGCTACACCTTC
>TRBJ1-1|.|TRBV7-9|.
CASSLGTHQKAFF
TGTGCCAGCAGCCTCGGGACTCACCAAAAGGCTTTCTTT
>TRBJ2-1|few|TRBV5-8|.
CASSLLASDGDEQFF
TGTGCCAGCAGCTTGCTCGCTAGTGATGGCGATGAGCAGTTCTTC
>TRBJ2-5|few|TRBV11-3|TRBD2
CASSPGGGGGETQYF
TGTGCCAGCAGCCCAGGCGGGGGGGGCGGAGAGACCCAGTACTTC
>TRBJ1-5|.|TRBV9|.
CASSRQGGQPQHF
TGTGCCAGCAGCAGGCAAGGGGGTCAGCCCCAGCATTTT
>TRBJ2-3|.|TRBV25-1|TRBD2
CASRLAGNTDTQYF
TGTGCCAGCAGACTAGCGGGAAACACAGATACGCAGTATTTT
>TRBJ2-1|.|TRBV7-8|.
CASSLVEGVIIEQFF
TGTGCCAGCAGCCTGGTCGAGGGAGTTATTATTGAGCAGTTCTTC
>TRBJ2-7|.|TRBV6-5|TRBD2
CASSPSGGGYYEQYF
TGTGCCAGCAGTCCCTCGGGGGGGGGATACTACGAGCAGTACTTC
>TRBJ2-1|.|TRBV5-5|TRBD1
CASSLGTGGSEQFF
TGTGCCAGCAGCTTGGGGACAGGGGGAAGTGAGCAGTTCTTC
>TRBJ1-4|.|TRBV28|TRBD1
CASSRDREEKLFF
TGTGCCAGCAGTAGGGACAGGGAAGAAAAACTGTTTTTT
>TRBJ1-2|.|TRBV7-2|TRBD1
CASSPKGQLKLYGYTF
TGTGCCAGCAGCCCGAAGGGACAGCTAAAACTCTATGGCTACACCTTC
>TRBJ1-1|.|TRBV28|TRBD1
CASSSGQGGTEAFF
TGTGCCAGCAGTAGCGGACAGGGAGGCACTGAAGCTTTCTTT
>TRBJ2-7|.|TRBV19|.
CASSFTGTHYYEQYF
TGTGCCAGTAGTTTCACCGGGACTCACTACTACGAGCAGTACTTC
>TRBJ2-5|.|TRBV7-9|TRBD2
CASSSGLAGQETQYF
TGTGCCAGCAGCTCCGGACTAGCGGGACAAGAGACCCAGTACTTC
>TRBJ1-5|.|TRBV13|.
CASSSRRVQPQHF
TGTGCCAGCAGCTCACGGAGGGTTCAGCCCCAGCATTTT
>TRBJ2-1|.|TRBV18|.
CASSPPQGQSLHYNEQFF
TGTGCCAGCTCACCTCCACAGGGCCAGTCACTTCACTACAATGAGCAGTTCTTC